This T cell receptor (beta chain) is drawn from a study of blood T cell repertoires in COVID-19. Across the study: T cells, B-cell-depleted T cells, or PBMCs provided the cDNA or gDNA that served as material.

J was trimmed by 4 bases and V by 3 bases; bases with no gene match: 10. The CDR3 is 16 residues long. Germline values: CDR1 SGHTS, CDR2 YDEGEE. The repertoire was sequenced with immunoSEQ multiplex PCR; TCRdb's copy has only in-frame clones and lacks some. The data show tens of thousands of clones, with 85% seen just once and 5% to 7% held by the top ten. The genes are TRBV5-8 and TRBJ2-5; 9 bases fit TRBD2. The sequence came from a woman aged 60-70 years with acute or convalescent COVID-19. The specimen sequenced was peripheral blood. The CDR3 DNA sequence: TGTGCCAGCAGCTCCGAATTAGCGGGAGAGGGAGAGACCCAGTACTTC. As protein: CASSSELAGEGETQYF.